The clone carrying this T cell receptor (beta chain) was detected many times. Using two-round multiplex PCR, the authors amplified TCR beta CDR3 from genomic DNA. Gene-specific TRBV and TRBJ primers were used in PCR round one. TCRdb passed the multiplex PCR reads through MiXCR, listing each CDR3 protein once. The sample records 20,000 or so distinct CDR3 sequences, roughly 28% being singletons. The sample comes from a study of prognosis after radiotherapy for stage I lung cancer. The CDR3 is 17 residues long. V shed 6 bases, J shed 6 bases, and the junction held 12 bases outside the gene matches. Germline CDR1 is SNHLY and CDR2 is FYNNEI.

The clonotype comes from a donor over 45 with non-small cell lung cancer. The sequencing used PBMCs, collected before or after stereotactic body radiation therapy (not recorded which). V gene TRBV2 combines with J gene TRBJ1-5, with 12 bases fitting TRBD1. CDR3 protein: CASSLTGTGGAGQPQHF. The CDR3 bases are TGTGCCAGCAGCCTAACCGGGACAGGGGGCGCGGGTCAGCCCCAGCATTTT.